This T cell receptor beta chain came from a study of T cell responses to AZD1222 COVID-19 vaccine. A word on this clone: Its antigen is still unknown.

Study-level results: The study sampled repertoires only after the peak T cell response. Two AZD1222 doses significantly raised spike-specific TCR breadth and depth over controls.

The CDR3 totals 15 residues. Germline CDR1 and CDR2: MGHRA and YSYEKL. J lost 8 bases, V lost 2 bases, and 10 bases had no gene match. TCRdb's copy holds only in-frame clones and misses some; the assay was immunoSEQ multiplex PCR. This sample has tens of thousands of clones, with roughly nine tenths found just once. The receptor comes from an adult in good health. Sequencing was performed on peripheral blood, taken on day 0 of AZD1222 vaccination. This chain links TRBV4-1 with TRBJ1-2, with 8 bases lining up with TRBD1. CDR3 sequence reads: CASSQLTGTGGGYTF. CDR3 sequence (DNA): TGCGCCAGCAGCCAACTCACAGGGACAGGCGGCGGCTACACCTTC.